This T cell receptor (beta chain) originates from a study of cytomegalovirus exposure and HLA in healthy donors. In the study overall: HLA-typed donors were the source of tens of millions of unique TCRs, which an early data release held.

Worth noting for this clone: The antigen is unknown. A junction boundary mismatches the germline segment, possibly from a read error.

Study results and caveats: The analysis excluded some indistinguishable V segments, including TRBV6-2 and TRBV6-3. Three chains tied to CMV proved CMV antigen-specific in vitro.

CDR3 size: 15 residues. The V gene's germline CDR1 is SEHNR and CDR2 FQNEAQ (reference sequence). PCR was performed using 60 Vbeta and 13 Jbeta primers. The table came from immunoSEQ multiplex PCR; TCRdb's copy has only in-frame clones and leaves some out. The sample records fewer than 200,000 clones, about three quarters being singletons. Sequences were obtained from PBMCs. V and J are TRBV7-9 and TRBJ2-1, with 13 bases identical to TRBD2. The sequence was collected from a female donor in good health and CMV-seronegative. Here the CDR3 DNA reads TGTTCCAGCAGCCCGGGACTAGCGGGACTCTATGAGCAGTTCTTC. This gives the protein CSSSPGLAGLYEQFF. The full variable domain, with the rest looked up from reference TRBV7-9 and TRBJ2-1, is DTGVSQNPRHKITKRGQNVTFRCDPISEHNRLYWYRQTLGQGPEFLTYFQNEAQLEKSRLLSDRFSAERPKGSFSTLEIQRTEQGDSAMYLCSSSPGLAGLYEQFFGPGTRLTVL.